This T cell receptor beta chain was profiled in a study of blood T cell repertoires in COVID-19. Generated by immunoSEQ multiplex PCR, the TCRdb table keeps only in-frame clones and is missing some. Altogether some 170,000 clones are present, approximately 78% being singletons, with the ten largest covering about 18%. The length of the CDR3 is 15 residues. CDR1 and CDR2 from the germline V gene are SEHNR and FQNEAQ (reference sequence). The V gene end was trimmed by 5 bases and the J gene end by 2 bases; junction bases not matched to a gene: 2. V usage is TRBV7-9 and J usage is TRBJ2-2; 10 bases map to TRBD2. Sequenced: PBMCs or T cells enriched from blood (not recorded which). The clonotype originates from a woman aged 45-65 years who had recovered from COVID-19. CDR3 nucleotide sequence: TGTGCCAGCAGCCGACTAGCGGGCAACACCGGGGAGCTGTTTTTT. Protein product: CASSRLAGNTGELFF.